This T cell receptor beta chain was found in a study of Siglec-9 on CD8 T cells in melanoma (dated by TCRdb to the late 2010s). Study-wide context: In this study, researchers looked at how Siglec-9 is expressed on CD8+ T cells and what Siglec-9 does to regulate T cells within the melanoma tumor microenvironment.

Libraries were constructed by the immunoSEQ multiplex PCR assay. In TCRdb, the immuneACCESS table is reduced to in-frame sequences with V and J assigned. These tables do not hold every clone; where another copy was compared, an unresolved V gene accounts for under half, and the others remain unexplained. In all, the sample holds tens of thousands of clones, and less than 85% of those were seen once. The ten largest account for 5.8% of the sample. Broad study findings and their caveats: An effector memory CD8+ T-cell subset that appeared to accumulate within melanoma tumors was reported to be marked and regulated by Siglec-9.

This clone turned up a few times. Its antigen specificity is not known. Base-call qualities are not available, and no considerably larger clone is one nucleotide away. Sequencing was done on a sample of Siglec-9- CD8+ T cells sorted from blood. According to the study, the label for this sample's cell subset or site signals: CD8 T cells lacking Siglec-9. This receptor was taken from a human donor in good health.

The DNA sequence is given as TGTGCCAGCAGTTTAACTCGATCGGGAGCAGACAATCAGCCCCAGCATTTT. This sequence encodes CASSLTRSGADNQPQHF. The chain is made from TRBV28 and TRBJ1-5; the D gene identity is not certain. From the cysteine up to the phenylalanine, the CDR3 has a length of 17 residues. The DNA shown is the 51-base CDR3, in frame from base 1. Relative to germline, V is 2 bases shorter and J is 3 bases shorter, with 17 bases between their ends. The germline V gene encodes CDR1 MDHEN and CDR2 SYDVKM.